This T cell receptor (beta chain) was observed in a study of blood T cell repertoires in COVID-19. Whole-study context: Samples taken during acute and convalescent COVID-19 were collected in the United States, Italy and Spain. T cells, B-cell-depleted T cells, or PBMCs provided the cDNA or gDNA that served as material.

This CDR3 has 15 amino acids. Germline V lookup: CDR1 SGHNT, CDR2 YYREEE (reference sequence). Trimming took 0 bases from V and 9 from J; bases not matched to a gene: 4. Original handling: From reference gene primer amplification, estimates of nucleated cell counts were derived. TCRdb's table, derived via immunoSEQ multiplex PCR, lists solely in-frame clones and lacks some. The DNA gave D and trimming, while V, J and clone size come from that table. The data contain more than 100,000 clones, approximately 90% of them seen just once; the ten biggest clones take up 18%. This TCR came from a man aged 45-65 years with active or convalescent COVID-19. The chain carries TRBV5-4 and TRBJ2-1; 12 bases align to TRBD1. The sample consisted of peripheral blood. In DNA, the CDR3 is TGTGCCAGCAGCTTGGTTGGGACAGGGGGCTTTGAGCAGTTCTTC. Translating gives CASSLVGTGGFEQFF. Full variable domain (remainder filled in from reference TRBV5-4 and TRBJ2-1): ETGVTQSPTHLIKTRGQQVTLRCSSQSGHNTVSWYQQALGQGPQFIFQYYREEENGRGNFPPRFSGLQFPNYSSELNVNALELDDSALYLCASSLVGTGGFEQFFGPGTRLTVL.